Listed below are T cell receptor beta chains from one sample, sequenced in a study of shared clonotypes between healthy human individuals. Here immunoSEQ multiplex PCR was the method, and the copy in TCRdb shows in-frame clones only, minus some. The top ten clones hold around 1.7% of a sample with around 2.1 million clones, about 93% of them seen once. Sequencing input: naive CD8+ T cells from PBMCs. The receptors shown here come from a man in his late teens or twenties in good health. Some clones in this sample may be carry-over from other donors' samples. Each CDR3 is given with its conserved first and last residue. D genes are given only for firm matches. The size entry is marked missing in some rows and otherwise reads once, few, many or a size class.

CDR3 DNA: TGTGCCAGCAGCCCGGGACGTGGGGCCTACGAGCAGTACTTC; CDR3 protein: CASSPGRGAYEQYF; D gene: .; clone size: .; V gene: TRBV27; J gene: TRBJ2-7
CDR3 DNA: TGTGCCAGCAGTGAAATGTTTGGCGGGAGGACAACATACAATGAGCAGTTCTTC; CDR3 protein: CASSEMFGGRTTYNEQFF; D gene: TRBD2; clone size: .; V gene: TRBV6-1; J gene: TRBJ2-1
CDR3 DNA: TGTGCCAGCAGTTCGACGGCAGGGATGGGTTACAATGAGCAGTTCTTC; CDR3 protein: CASSSTAGMGYNEQFF; D gene: .; clone size: .; V gene: TRBV27; J gene: TRBJ2-1
CDR3 DNA: TGTGCCAGCAGCCCCCGGACTAGCACAGATACGCAGTATTTT; CDR3 protein: CASSPRTSTDTQYF; D gene: .; clone size: .; V gene: TRBV14; J gene: TRBJ2-3
CDR3 DNA: TGTGCCTGGAGTTGGGGAGGGCGGGATGGCTACACCTTC; CDR3 protein: CAWSWGGRDGYTF; D gene: .; clone size: .; V gene: TRBV30; J gene: TRBJ1-2
CDR3 DNA: TGTGCTAGTGGTTCGCATCCTGAGCAGTTCTTC; CDR3 protein: CASGSHPEQFF; D gene: .; clone size: .; V gene: TRBV12-5; J gene: TRBJ2-1
CDR3 DNA: TGTGCCAGCAGCTTGGGCGCCTACGAGCAGTACTTC; CDR3 protein: CASSLGAYEQYF; D gene: .; clone size: .; V gene: TRBV5-4; J gene: TRBJ2-7
CDR3 DNA: TGTGCCAGCAGCACCGGAAGTCCCGTCTACGAGCAGTACTTC; CDR3 protein: CASSTGSPVYEQYF; D gene: .; clone size: once; V gene: TRBV7-8; J gene: TRBJ2-7
CDR3 DNA: TGTGCCAGCAGTTCCGACAGGGAAGAACGGGAAAAACTGTTTTTT; CDR3 protein: CASSSDREEREKLFF; D gene: TRBD1; clone size: once; V gene: TRBV28; J gene: TRBJ1-4
CDR3 DNA: TGTGCCAGCAGTTTATCTGTCCTAAGCCTAGGGGGATCCTACGAGCAGTACTTC; CDR3 protein: CASSLSVLSLGGSYEQYF; D gene: .; clone size: .; V gene: TRBV27; J gene: TRBJ2-7
CDR3 DNA: TGTGCCAGCAGTTCAAACAGGGGGAGAGGAGGCTACACCTTC; CDR3 protein: CASSSNRGRGGYTF; D gene: TRBD1; clone size: .; V gene: TRBV27; J gene: TRBJ1-2
CDR3 DNA: TGTGCCAGCAGTTTCAGGGGCGGCTCCATGAACACTGAAGCTTTCTTT; CDR3 protein: CASSFRGGSMNTEAFF; D gene: .; clone size: few; V gene: TRBV28; J gene: TRBJ1-1
CDR3 DNA: TGTGCCAGCAGCTTGCCGGACAATGAGCAGTTCTTC; CDR3 protein: CASSLPDNEQFF; D gene: .; clone size: .; V gene: TRBV5-6; J gene: TRBJ2-1
CDR3 DNA: TGCGCCAGCAGCTTGGATGGACCGTGGCTTGACGAGCAGTACTTC; CDR3 protein: CASSLDGPWLDEQYF; D gene: .; clone size: .; V gene: TRBV5-1; J gene: TRBJ2-7
CDR3 DNA: TGTGCCAGCAGCTTAGGGGGACGGATAGGGGATACGCAGTATTTT; CDR3 protein: CASSLGGRIGDTQYF; D gene: .; clone size: .; V gene: TRBV7-2; J gene: TRBJ2-3
CDR3 DNA: TGTGCCAGCAGCCTTTCTAGCGGACGGACCCATGAGCAGTTCTTC; CDR3 protein: CASSLSSGRTHEQFF; D gene: TRBD2; clone size: .; V gene: TRBV7-7; J gene: TRBJ2-1
CDR3 DNA: TGTGCCAGTTCTAGCGGGAGGACATCCTACGAGCAGTACTTC; CDR3 protein: CASSSGRTSYEQYF; D gene: TRBD2; clone size: .; V gene: TRBV2; J gene: TRBJ2-7
CDR3 DNA: TGTGCCAGCAGCTTATCAGGGCCACTGGTCACCGGGGAGCTGTTTTTT; CDR3 protein: CASSLSGPLVTGELFF; D gene: .; clone size: .; V gene: TRBV13; J gene: TRBJ2-2
CDR3 DNA: TGTGCCAGTAGTCCGAGACTAGCCCCAGAGACCCAGTACTTC; CDR3 protein: CASSPRLAPETQYF; D gene: TRBD2; clone size: .; V gene: TRBV19; J gene: TRBJ2-5
CDR3 DNA: TGTGCCAGCAGCTTAGGCAGGGGGAACTATGGCTACACCTTC; CDR3 protein: CASSLGRGNYGYTF; D gene: TRBD1; clone size: few; V gene: TRBV7-6; J gene: TRBJ1-2
CDR3 DNA: TGTGCCAGCAGCTTTAACGGGGCGGAAGGAAACACCATATATTTT; CDR3 protein: CASSFNGAEGNTIYF; D gene: .; clone size: .; V gene: TRBV11-3; J gene: TRBJ1-3
CDR3 DNA: TGTGCCAGCAGCCAAGATCTCCGACAGGGGGCAATTCAGCCCCAGCATTTT; CDR3 protein: CASSQDLRQGAIQPQHF; D gene: TRBD1; clone size: .; V gene: TRBV4-2; J gene: TRBJ1-5
CDR3 DNA: TGTGCCAGCAGTCTCTTGACAGTCAATCAGCCCCAGCATTTT; CDR3 protein: CASSLLTVNQPQHF; D gene: .; clone size: .; V gene: TRBV2; J gene: TRBJ1-5
CDR3 DNA: TGCGCCAGCAGCCAAGGCAGCGGGCCTGAAGCTTTCTTT; CDR3 protein: CASSQGSGPEAFF; D gene: .; clone size: .; V gene: TRBV4-1; J gene: TRBJ1-1
CDR3 DNA: TGTGCCAGCAGCCAGGGGGCGGGGCCCTCCTACGAGCAGTACTTC; CDR3 protein: CASSQGAGPSYEQYF; D gene: TRBD1; clone size: few; V gene: TRBV7-3; J gene: TRBJ2-7
CDR3 DNA: TGCGCCAGCAGCCACTCGCGGACTGAAGCTTTCTTT; CDR3 protein: CASSHSRTEAFF; D gene: .; clone size: .; V gene: TRBV4-1; J gene: TRBJ1-1
CDR3 DNA: TGTGCCTGGAGTGGCGGGACAGGCTACGAGCAGTACTTC; CDR3 protein: CAWSGGTGYEQYF; D gene: TRBD1; clone size: .; V gene: TRBV30; J gene: TRBJ2-7
CDR3 DNA: TGTGCCAGCAGCTTAGCGGGAGGAGGCGAGCAGTACTTC; CDR3 protein: CASSLAGGGEQYF; D gene: .; clone size: .; V gene: TRBV7-6; J gene: TRBJ2-7
CDR3 DNA: TGCGCCAGCAGCTTGGGCAGGGTTGGCGAAAAACTGTTTTTT; CDR3 protein: CASSLGRVGEKLFF; D gene: .; clone size: .; V gene: TRBV5-1; J gene: TRBJ1-4